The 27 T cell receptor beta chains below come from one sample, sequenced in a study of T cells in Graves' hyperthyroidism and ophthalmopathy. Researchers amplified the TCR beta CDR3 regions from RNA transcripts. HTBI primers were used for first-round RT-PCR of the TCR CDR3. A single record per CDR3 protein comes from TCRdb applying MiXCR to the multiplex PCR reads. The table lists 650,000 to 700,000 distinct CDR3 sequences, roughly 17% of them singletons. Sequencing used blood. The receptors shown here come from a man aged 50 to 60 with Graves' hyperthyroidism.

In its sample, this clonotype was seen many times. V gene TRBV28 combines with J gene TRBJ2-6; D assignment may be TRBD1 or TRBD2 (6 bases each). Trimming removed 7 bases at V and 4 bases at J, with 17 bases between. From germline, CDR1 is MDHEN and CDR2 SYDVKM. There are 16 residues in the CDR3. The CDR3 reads CASNPHGGVGANVLTF. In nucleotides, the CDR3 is TGTGCCAGCAACCCACACGGGGGCGTCGGGGCCAACGTCCTGACTTTC.

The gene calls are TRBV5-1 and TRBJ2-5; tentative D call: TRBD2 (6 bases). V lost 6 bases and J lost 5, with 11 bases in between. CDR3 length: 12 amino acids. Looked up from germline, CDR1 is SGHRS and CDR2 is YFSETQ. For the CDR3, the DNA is TGCGCCAGCAAGTTGGAGGGGGAGACCCAGTACTTC. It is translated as CASKLEGETQYF.

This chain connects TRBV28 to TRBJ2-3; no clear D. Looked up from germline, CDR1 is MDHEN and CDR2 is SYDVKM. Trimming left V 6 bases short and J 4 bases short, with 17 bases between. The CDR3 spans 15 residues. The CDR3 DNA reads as TGTGCCAGCAGGGGTAGATCGCACGGTGCAGATACGCAGTATTTT. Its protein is CASRGRSHGADTQYF.

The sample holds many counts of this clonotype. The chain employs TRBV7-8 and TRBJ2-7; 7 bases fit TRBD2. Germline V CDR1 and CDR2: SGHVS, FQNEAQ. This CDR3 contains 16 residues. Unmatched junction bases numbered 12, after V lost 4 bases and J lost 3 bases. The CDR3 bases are TGTGCCAGCAGCTCCTTTCGAGCGGGACTGGGCTACGAGCAGTACTTC. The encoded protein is CASSSFRAGLGYEQYF.

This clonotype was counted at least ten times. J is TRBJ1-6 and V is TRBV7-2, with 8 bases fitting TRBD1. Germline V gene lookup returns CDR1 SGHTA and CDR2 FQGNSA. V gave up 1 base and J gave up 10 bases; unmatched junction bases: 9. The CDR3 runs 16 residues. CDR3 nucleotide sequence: TGTGCCAGCAGCTTAGTGAGTGGACAGGGTAGATCACCCCTCCACTTT. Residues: CASSLVSGQGRSPLHF.

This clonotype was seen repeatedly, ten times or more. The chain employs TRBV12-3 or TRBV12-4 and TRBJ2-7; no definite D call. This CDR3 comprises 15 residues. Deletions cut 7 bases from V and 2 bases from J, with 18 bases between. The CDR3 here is CASTIYPGRAYEQYF. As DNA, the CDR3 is TGTGCCAGCACCATCTACCCCGGACGGGCCTACGAGCAGTACTTC.

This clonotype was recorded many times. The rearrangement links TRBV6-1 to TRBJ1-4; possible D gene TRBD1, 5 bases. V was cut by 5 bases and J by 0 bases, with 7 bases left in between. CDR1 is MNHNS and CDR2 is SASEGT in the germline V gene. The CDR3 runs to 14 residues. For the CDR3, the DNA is TGTGCCAGCAGTCAGACAGCAACTAATGAAAAACTGTTTTTT. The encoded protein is CASSQTATNEKLFF.

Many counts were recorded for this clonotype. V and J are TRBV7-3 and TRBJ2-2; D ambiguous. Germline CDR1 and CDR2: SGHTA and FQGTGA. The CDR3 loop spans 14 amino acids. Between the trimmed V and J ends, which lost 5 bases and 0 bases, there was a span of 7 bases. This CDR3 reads CASSPASNTGELFF. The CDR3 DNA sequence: TGTGCCAGCAGCCCCGCCTCGAACACCGGGGAGCTGTTTTTT.

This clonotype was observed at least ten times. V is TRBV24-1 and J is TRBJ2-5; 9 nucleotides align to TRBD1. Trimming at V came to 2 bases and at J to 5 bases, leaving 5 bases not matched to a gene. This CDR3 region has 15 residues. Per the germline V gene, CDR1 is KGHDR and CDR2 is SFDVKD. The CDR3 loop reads CATSDSRTGDETQYF. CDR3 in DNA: TGTGCCACCAGTGATTCGAGGACAGGGGACGAGACCCAGTACTTC.

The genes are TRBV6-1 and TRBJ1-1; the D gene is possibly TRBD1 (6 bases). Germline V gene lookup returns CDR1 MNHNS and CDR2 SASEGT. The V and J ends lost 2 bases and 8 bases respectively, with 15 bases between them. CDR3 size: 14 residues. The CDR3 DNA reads TGTGCCAGCAGTGAAAGGGGGACACCCGAGGAAGCTTTCTTT. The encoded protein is CASSERGTPEEAFF.

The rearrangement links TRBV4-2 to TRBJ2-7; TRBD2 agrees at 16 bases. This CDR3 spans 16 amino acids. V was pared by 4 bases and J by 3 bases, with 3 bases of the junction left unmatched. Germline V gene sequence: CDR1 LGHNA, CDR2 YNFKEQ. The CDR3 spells CASSPGLAGGFYEQYF. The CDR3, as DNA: TGTGCCAGCAGCCCGGGACTAGCGGGAGGGTTCTACGAGCAGTACTTC.

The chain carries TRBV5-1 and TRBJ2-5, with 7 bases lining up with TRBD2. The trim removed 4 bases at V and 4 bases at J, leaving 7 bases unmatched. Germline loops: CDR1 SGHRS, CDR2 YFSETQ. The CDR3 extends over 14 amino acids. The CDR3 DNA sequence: TGCGCCAGCAGCCATGGGGCGGGAGTAGAGACCCAGTACTTC. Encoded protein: CASSHGAGVETQYF.

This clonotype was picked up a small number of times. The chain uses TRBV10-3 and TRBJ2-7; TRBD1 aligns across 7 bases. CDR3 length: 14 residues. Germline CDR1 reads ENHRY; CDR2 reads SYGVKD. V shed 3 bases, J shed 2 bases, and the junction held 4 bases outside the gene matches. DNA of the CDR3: TGTGCCATCAGTGATCAGGGGGAAACCTACGAGCAGTACTTC. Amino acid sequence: CAISDQGETYEQYF.

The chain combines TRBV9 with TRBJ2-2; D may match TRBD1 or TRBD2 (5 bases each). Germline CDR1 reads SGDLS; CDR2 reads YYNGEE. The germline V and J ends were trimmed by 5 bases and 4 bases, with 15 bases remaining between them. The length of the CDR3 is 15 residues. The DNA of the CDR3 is TGTGCCAGCAGTGGACTTCCAAGGGGCACCGGGGAGCTGTTTTTT. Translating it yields CASSGLPRGTGELFF.

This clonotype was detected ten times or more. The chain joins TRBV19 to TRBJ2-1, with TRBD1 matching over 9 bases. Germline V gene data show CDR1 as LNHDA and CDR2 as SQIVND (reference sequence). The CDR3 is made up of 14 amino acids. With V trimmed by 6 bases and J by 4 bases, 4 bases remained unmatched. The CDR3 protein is CASRGQGIYNEQFF. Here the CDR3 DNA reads TGTGCCAGTAGGGGACAGGGAATTTACAATGAGCAGTTCTTC.

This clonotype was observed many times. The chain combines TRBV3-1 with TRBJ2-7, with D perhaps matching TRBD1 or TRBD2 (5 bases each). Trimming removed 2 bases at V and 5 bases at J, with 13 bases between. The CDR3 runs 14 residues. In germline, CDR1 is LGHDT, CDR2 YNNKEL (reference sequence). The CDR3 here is CASSQRALGDEQYF. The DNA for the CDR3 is TGTGCCAGCAGCCAACGGGCTCTGGGGGACGAGCAGTACTTC.

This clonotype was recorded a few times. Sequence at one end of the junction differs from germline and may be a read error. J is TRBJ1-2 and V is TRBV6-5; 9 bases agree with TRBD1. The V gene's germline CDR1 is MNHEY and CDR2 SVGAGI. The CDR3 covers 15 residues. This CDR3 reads CVSSYTGGSGYGYTF. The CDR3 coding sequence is TGTGTCAGCAGTTATACAGGGGGCTCGGGCTATGGCTACACCTTC.

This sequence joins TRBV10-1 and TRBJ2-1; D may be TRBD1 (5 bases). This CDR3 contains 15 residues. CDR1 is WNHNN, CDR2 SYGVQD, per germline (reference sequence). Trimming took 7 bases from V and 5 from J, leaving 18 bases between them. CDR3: CASNNRRTENNEQFF. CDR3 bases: TGCGCCAGCAACAACAGGCGGACGGAAAACAATGAGCAGTTCTTC.

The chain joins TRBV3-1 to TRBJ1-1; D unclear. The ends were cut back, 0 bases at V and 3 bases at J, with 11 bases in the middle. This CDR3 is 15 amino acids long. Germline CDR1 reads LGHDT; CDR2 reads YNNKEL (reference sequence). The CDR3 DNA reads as TGTGCCAGCAGCCAAGAGGGGAAACCCTACACTGAAGCTTTCTTT. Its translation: CASSQEGKPYTEAFF.

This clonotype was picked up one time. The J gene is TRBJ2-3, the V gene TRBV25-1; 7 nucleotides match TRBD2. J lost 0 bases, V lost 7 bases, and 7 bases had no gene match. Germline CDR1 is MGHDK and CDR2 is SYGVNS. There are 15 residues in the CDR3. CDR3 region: CASTRAGPSTDTQYF. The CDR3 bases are TGTGCCAGCACTCGAGCGGGACCTAGCACAGATACGCAGTATTTT.

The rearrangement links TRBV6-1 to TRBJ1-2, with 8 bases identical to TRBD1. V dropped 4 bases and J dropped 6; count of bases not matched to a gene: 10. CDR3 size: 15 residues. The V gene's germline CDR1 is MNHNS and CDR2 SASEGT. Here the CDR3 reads CASSVLWPGGDGYTF. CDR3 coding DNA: TGTGCCAGCAGTGTCCTATGGCCAGGGGGCGATGGCTACACCTTC.

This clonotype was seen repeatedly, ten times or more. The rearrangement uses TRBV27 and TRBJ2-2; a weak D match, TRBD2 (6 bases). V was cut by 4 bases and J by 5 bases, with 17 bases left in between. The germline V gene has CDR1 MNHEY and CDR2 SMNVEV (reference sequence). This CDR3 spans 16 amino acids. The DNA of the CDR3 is TGTGCCAGCAGTTCAGGACTTCTAGGAGGGACCGGGGAGCTGTTTTTT. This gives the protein CASSSGLLGGTGELFF.

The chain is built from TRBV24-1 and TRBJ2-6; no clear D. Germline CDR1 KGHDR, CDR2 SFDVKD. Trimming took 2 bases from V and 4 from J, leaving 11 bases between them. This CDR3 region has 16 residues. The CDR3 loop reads CATSDSDPPGANVLTF. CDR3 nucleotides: TGTGCCACCAGTGATTCGGACCCTCCGGGGGCCAACGTCCTGACTTTC.

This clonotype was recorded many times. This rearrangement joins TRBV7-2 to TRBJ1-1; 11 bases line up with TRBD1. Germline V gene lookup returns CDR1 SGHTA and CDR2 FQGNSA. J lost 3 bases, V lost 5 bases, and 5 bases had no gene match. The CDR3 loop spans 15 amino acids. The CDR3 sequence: CASSPRTGGYTEAFF. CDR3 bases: TGTGCCAGCAGCCCCCGGACAGGGGGCTACACTGAAGCTTTCTTT.

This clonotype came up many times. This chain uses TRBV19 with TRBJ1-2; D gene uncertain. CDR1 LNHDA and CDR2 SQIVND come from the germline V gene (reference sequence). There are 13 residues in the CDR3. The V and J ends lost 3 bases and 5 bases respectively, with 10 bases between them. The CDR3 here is CASSMTGGYGYTF. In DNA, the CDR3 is TGTGCCAGTAGTATGACCGGCGGGTATGGCTACACCTTC.

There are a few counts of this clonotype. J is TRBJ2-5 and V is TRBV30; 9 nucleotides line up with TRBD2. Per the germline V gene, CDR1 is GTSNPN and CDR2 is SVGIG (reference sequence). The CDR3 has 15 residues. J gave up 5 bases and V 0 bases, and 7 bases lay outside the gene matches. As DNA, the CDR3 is TGTGCCTGGAGTGTATTTGGCGGGAGGGCCGAGACCCAGTACTTC. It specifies CAWSVFGGRAETQYF.

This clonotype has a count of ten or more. In nucleotides, the CDR3 is TGCAGTGCCGCACCGGGACTAGCGGGAGGGGTTAAGCAGTACTTC. It codes for CSAAPGLAGGVKQYF. V and J are TRBV20-1 and TRBJ2-7; 16 bases map to TRBD2. J was trimmed by 8 bases and V by 6 bases; bases with no gene match: 10. CDR3 length: 15 residues. Per the germline V gene, CDR1 is DFQATT and CDR2 is SNEGSKA (reference sequence).